The 19 T cell receptor beta chains reported below all come from one sample, sequenced in a study of radiotherapy plus CTLA-4 blockade in lung cancer. TCRdb's copy holds only in-frame clones and misses some; the assay was immunoSEQ multiplex PCR. The sample has 90,000 to 130,000 clones, more than 65% seen once. Material: peripheral blood, obtained from a patient treated with radiotherapy plus ipilimumab. The origin of the receptors is a human donor with non-small cell lung cancer that progressed on radiotherapy plus ipilimumab. Some clones in this sample may be carry-over from other donors' samples.

This chain links TRBV5-1 with TRBJ2-2; D assignment may be TRBD1 or TRBD2 (5 bases each). The V gene lost 4 bases and the J gene lost 6 bases, with 19 bases spanning the gap. Germline V gives CDR1 SGHRS, CDR2 YFSETQ. CDR3 size: 16 residues. CDR3 bases: TGCGCCAGCAGCCTTTCGGGGCTCGGGCTTCCCGGGGAGCTGTTTTTT. It translates to CASSLSGLGLPGELFF.

The chain links TRBV28 to TRBJ1-6; possibly TRBD1 for D (6 bases). Germline V gene lookup returns CDR1 MDHEN and CDR2 SYDVKM. With 7 bases removed from V and 5 bases from J, the gap between germline ends came to 21 bases. The CDR3 is made up of 17 amino acids. The CDR3 sequence: CASTPLGGGGHNSPLHF. The CDR3 DNA sequence: TGTGCCAGCACCCCCCTAGGGGGGGGAGGCCATAATTCACCCCTCCACTTT.

Here the CDR3 DNA reads TGTGCCAGCAGCTTCGGACAGGCCGTCCTCGGGGAGCTGTTTTTT. Translation: CASSFGQAVLGELFF. The J gene is TRBJ2-2, the V gene TRBV7-9; 7 bases match TRBD1. CDR1 and CDR2 from the germline V gene are SEHNR and FQNEAQ (reference sequence). This CDR3 has 15 residues. The V segment lost 3 bases and the J segment 7 bases; nucleotides outside the gene matches: 8.

J is TRBJ2-3 and V is TRBV4-3, with 10 bases identical to TRBD2. The V gene's germline CDR1 is LGHNA and CDR2 YSLEER. J was trimmed by 2 bases and V by 1 base; bases with no gene match: 6. The CDR3 contains 17 residues. The CDR3 bases are TGCGCCAGCAGCCAAGGTATTAGCGGGGGGCTCACAGATACGCAGTATTTT. It encodes CASSQGISGGLTDTQYF.

The chain couples TRBV16 to TRBJ2-3; perhaps TRBD2 as D (6 bases). V lost 4 bases to trimming and J lost 4 bases, with 9 bases between them. This CDR3 comprises 13 residues. Germline V gene data show CDR1 as KGHSY and CDR2 as FQNENV. The CDR3 spells CASSRGTADTQYF. DNA of the CDR3: TGTGCCAGCAGCCGCGGGACTGCAGATACGCAGTATTTT.

This clone has only a few counts. V gene TRBV10-3 combines with J gene TRBJ2-3, with D unresolved. This CDR3 has 14 amino acids. In germline, CDR1 is ENHRY, CDR2 SYGVKD. V was shortened by 6 bases and J by 4 bases, with 14 bases between the two germline ends. The CDR3 nucleotides are TGTGCCATCAGGGATACCCTGGGCCCAGATACGCAGTATTTT. It yields the protein CAIRDTLGPDTQYF.

The chain is built from TRBV11-2 and TRBJ2-7; D call uncertain. The germline CDR1 and CDR2 sequences are SGHAT and FQNNGV. Trimming pared 2 bases from V and 4 bases from J, leaving 9 bases between. This CDR3 contains 13 residues. The CDR3 DNA reads as TGTGCCAGCAGCTTAAGGGATGGGTACGAGCAGTACTTC. This codes for CASSLRDGYEQYF.

This clone was detected only once. CDR3 nucleotide sequence: TGTGCCAGCATTCTCATATACAGGCCTTACAATGAGCAGTTCTTC. Protein sequence: CASILIYRPYNEQFF. The chain is built from TRBV2 and TRBJ2-1; maybe TRBD1 (5 bases). The CDR3 runs 15 residues. In germline, CDR1 is SNHLY, CDR2 FYNNEI. V lost 7 bases, J lost 4 bases, and 17 bases lay in between.

This clone was seen once. The gene calls are TRBV4-1 and TRBJ1-5; the D is unclear. This CDR3 is 14 amino acids long. Trimming removed 4 bases from V and 3 bases from J, with 10 bases in between. Germline V gives CDR1 MGHRA, CDR2 YSYEKL. CDR3 in DNA: TGCGCCAGCAGCCGTTACCGGGACAATCAGCCCCAGCATTTT. Its protein is CASSRYRDNQPQHF.

The rearrangement links TRBV6-1 to TRBJ1-5; tentative D call: TRBD1 (6 bases). The CDR3 loop spans 18 amino acids. Trimming stripped 2 bases from V and 9 bases from J, with 26 bases between. Germline CDR1 MNHNS, CDR2 SASEGT. The CDR3 loop reads CASSEKDSASGGRRPQHF. The CDR3 DNA is TGTGCCAGCAGTGAAAAGGACAGTGCCTCGGGTGGTCGTAGGCCCCAGCATTTT.

J is TRBJ2-7 and V is TRBV6-5; tentatively, D is TRBD1 or TRBD2 (5 bases each). V was shortened by 2 bases and J by 2 bases, with 13 bases between the two germline ends. The CDR3 extends over 15 amino acids. CDR1 MNHEY and CDR2 SVGAGI come from the germline V gene. CDR3 amino acids: CASSYSLAGTYEQYF. The CDR3 DNA follows: TGTGCCAGCAGTTACAGCCTAGCAGGGACCTACGAGCAGTACTTC.

This chain links TRBV6-1 with TRBJ2-7; D gene unclear. Trimming took 3 bases from V and 2 from J, leaving 14 bases between them. CDR3 length equals 15 residues. Germline V gene lookup returns CDR1 MNHNS and CDR2 SASEGT. DNA of the CDR3: TGTGCCAGCAGTGACAAGCCTCTATCCCCCTACGAGCAGTACTTC. Amino acids: CASSDKPLSPYEQYF.

The gene calls are TRBV5-6 and TRBJ2-7, with 7 positions matching TRBD1. The length of the CDR3 is 13 residues. V trimming: 4 bases; J trimming: 2 bases; junction bases outside the gene matches: 3. CDR1 is SGHDT and CDR2 is YYEEEE in the germline V gene. CDR3 bases: TGTGCCAGCAGCCCGGGACAGCCCTACGAGCAGTACTTC. Translated, it gives CASSPGQPYEQYF. The full variable domain, its missing parts supplied by reference TRBV5-6 and TRBJ2-7, is DAGVTQSPTHLIKTRGQQVTLRCSPKSGHDTVSWYQQALGQGPQFIFQYYEEEERQRGNFPDRFSGHQFPNYSSELNVNALLLGDSALYLCASSPGQPYEQYFGPGTRLTVT.

V and J are TRBV5-4 and TRBJ2-7; 8 bases map to TRBD1. The CDR3 is made up of 17 amino acids. Germline loops: CDR1 SGHNT, CDR2 YYREEE (reference sequence). The V gene end was trimmed by 0 bases and the J gene end by 1 base; junction bases not matched to a gene: 9. The CDR3 nucleotides are TGTGCCAGCAGCTTGGGACTGCAGGGGGCCCTATCCTACGAGCAGTACTTC. Amino acids: CASSLGLQGALSYEQYF. The entire variable domain, with the rest obtained from reference TRBV5-4 and TRBJ2-7, is as follows: ETGVTQSPTHLIKTRGQQVTLRCSSQSGHNTVSWYQQALGQGPQFIFQYYREEENGRGNFPPRFSGLQFPNYSSELNVNALELDDSALYLCASSLGLQGALSYEQYFGPGTRLTVT.

This clone has a handful of counts. The chain employs TRBV7-8 and TRBJ1-2, with a weak D call TRBD1 (5 bases). With 5 bases removed from V and 4 bases from J, the gap between germline ends came to 14 bases. The CDR3 has 14 residues. CDR1 is SGHVS, CDR2 FQNEAQ, per germline. The CDR3 nucleotides read TGTGCCAGCAGCGGGGGACGCTGGGGCTATGGCTACACCTTC. It specifies CASSGGRWGYGYTF.

This clone was seen once. This rearrangement joins TRBV9 to TRBJ2-5, with 8 bases fitting TRBD2. CDR1 is SGDLS, CDR2 YYNGEE, per germline. The trim removed 0 bases at V and 4 bases at J, leaving 11 bases unmatched. This CDR3 contains 17 residues. CDR3 residues: CASSVGATGGPGETQYF. DNA for the CDR3: TGTGCCAGCAGCGTAGGGGCCACGGGAGGGCCAGGAGAGACCCAGTACTTC. Based on the CDR3 plus reference TRBV9 and TRBJ2-5, the full variable domain is DSGVTQTPKHLITATGQRVTLRCSPRSGDLSVYWYQQSLDQGLQFLIQYYNGEERAKGNILERFSAQQFPDLHSELNLSSLELGDSALYFCASSVGATGGPGETQYFGPGTRLLVL.

The rearrangement links TRBV11-3 to TRBJ2-2, with D possibly TRBD1 on 5 matching bases. Germline CDR1 SGHNT, CDR2 YENEEA. Trimming took off 8 bases at V and 3 bases at J, with 16 bases between the two ends. This CDR3 region has 15 residues. CDR3 region: CASGQGTSYTGELFF. As DNA, the CDR3 is TGTGCCAGCGGCCAGGGCACCTCTTACACCGGGGAGCTGTTTTTT. Full variable domain (remainder filled in from reference TRBV11-3 and TRBJ2-2): EAGVVQSPRYKIIEKKQPVAFWCNPISGHNTLYWYLQNLGQGPELLIRYENEEAVDDSQLPKDRFSAERLKGVDSTLKIQPAELGDSAVYLCASGQGTSYTGELFFGEGSRLTVL.

The chain combines TRBV14 with TRBJ2-1, with 13 bases that match TRBD2. Germline values: CDR1 SGHDN, CDR2 FVKESK. J gave up 4 bases and V 4 bases, and 7 bases lay outside the gene matches. This CDR3 contains 17 residues. The CDR3 sequence is CASSLSRGLAGYNEQFF. The CDR3 nucleotides are TGTGCCAGCAGCCTCTCTAGGGGACTAGCGGGGTACAATGAGCAGTTCTTC.

The rearrangement links TRBV6-1 to TRBJ2-5; 7 bases match TRBD1. Germline V gene sequence: CDR1 MNHNS, CDR2 SASEGT. Trimming removed 8 bases from V and 5 bases from J; junction bases left unmatched: 11. The CDR3 has 14 residues. The CDR3 loop is CASAWGQHGETQYF. The DNA of the CDR3 is TGTGCCAGCGCATGGGGACAGCACGGCGAGACCCAGTACTTC.